This T cell receptor (beta chain) was recorded in a study of CD8 T cells in ankylosing spondylitis (dated by TCRdb to about 2017). With respect to the entire study: To find TCR variants linked to disease, the study profiled T cell receptor beta repertoires in ankylosing spondylitis patients and healthy donors. The full study cohort was made up of 25 to 30 ankylosing spondylitis patients and 108 healthy donors. Peripheral blood was sampled, and synovial fluid was additionally collected from ankylosing spondylitis patients. The paper's findings and limits, for the study overall: Some of the motif variants had been reported before in the synovial fluid and blood of reactive arthritis patients, a finding that suggests common disease-initiation mechanisms. According to the report, matched synovial fluid samples from ankylosing spondylitis patients were significantly enriched for the disease-linked clones. A TCR beta motif of several highly homologous amino acid variants appeared characteristic of blood from ankylosing spondylitis patients. In peripheral blood, the disease-linked clones were found at relatively low frequencies and had a CD8+ phenotype.

Instrument on record: Illumina HiSeq 2500. Quantitative 5'-RACE with molecular barcodes was the method used to prepare the TCR beta libraries. The published analysis was carried out like this. A new computational method based on a probabilistic model of VDJ rearrangement was used to identify disease-linked TCR variants. TCRdb trimmed the raw reads at Q25, called clones with MiXCR and kept productive beta chains. All rows with the same CDR3 protein become a single entry with the most common DNA and genes. TCRdb's processing, not the authors' own work, is the source of the V and J calls. The sample records some 92,000 distinct CDR3 sequences, 27% of which are singletons. The ten largest make up about 60% of the sample. The CDR3 spans 15 residues, from the cysteine through the phenylalanine. Kept here is only the CDR3 DNA, which spans 45 bases and is read in frame from base 1. According to the germline V gene (reference sequence), CDR1 reads DFQATT and CDR2 reads SNEGSKA. Trimming removed 2 bases from V and 2 bases from J; the gene matches leave 2 bases unexplained.

This clonotype was recorded once. This clone's antigen is unknown. No base quality values were provided; no much bigger clone lies one nucleotide off. One read alone provides weak support. The sequence is built from TRBV20-1 and TRBJ2-6; TRBD2 aligns with 8 central bases. The receptor was derived from a male donor with ankylosing spondylitis or in good health (not recorded which). What was sequenced was blood, either unsorted or a sorted T cell fraction (not recorded which). The nucleotide sequence reads as follows: TGCAGTGCTAGAAGCGGGAGTGCTGGGGCCAACGTCCTGACTTTC. This is translated as CSARSGSAGANVLTF.